Below, 5 T cell receptor beta chains from the same sample are listed, as sequenced in a study of OX40 agonist ivuxolimab in advanced cancers. The assay was immunoSEQ multiplex PCR, and TCRdb's table has in-frame clones only and misses some. Among over 15,000 clones listed, less than 85% were seen once. The sample here was CD4+ or CD8+ T cells sorted from blood, taken in a trial of the OX40 agonist ivuxolimab. These receptors were obtained from an adult with an advanced solid tumor such as melanoma, head and neck, liver or kidney cancer.

The chain has TRBV14 and TRBJ2-5, with 9 bases lining up with TRBD1. CDR3 length equals 16 residues. Trimming took 4 bases from V and 0 from J; bases not matched to a gene: 6. Germline V CDR1 and CDR2: SGHDN, FVKESK. The CDR3 coding sequence is TGTGCCAGCAGCCCTTGGACAGGGGCCAACCAAGAGACCCAGTACTTC. Translated: CASSPWTGANQETQYF.

The J gene is TRBJ1-4, the V gene TRBV29-1; weak D call: TRBD1 (5 bases). Trimming cost V 1 base and J 8 bases, with 20 bases left between them. The CDR3 consists of 16 residues. The germline CDR1 and CDR2 sequences are SQVTM and ANQGSEA. The CDR3 loop reads CSVEGVSDEGNEKLFF. The CDR3 DNA follows: TGCAGCGTTGAAGGTGTATCGGACGAGGGGAACGAAAAACTGTTTTTT. The full variable domain, completed using reference TRBV29-1 and TRBJ1-4, is SAVISQKPSRDICQRGTSLTIQCQVDSQVTMMFWYRQQPGQSLTLIATANQGSEATYESGFVIDKFPISRPNLTFSTLTVSNMSPEDSSIYLCSVEGVSDEGNEKLFFGSGTQLSVL.

Many counts were recorded for this clone. The junction differs from germline at one of its ends, possibly a read error. The J gene is TRBJ2-3, the V gene TRBV2; D remains ambiguous. Germline CDR1 SNHLY, CDR2 FYNNEI. This CDR3 is 14 amino acids long. In nucleotides, the CDR3 is TGTGCCAGCAGTCAAGCTGGGAGCACAGATACGCAGTATTTT. This translates into CASSQAGSTDTQYF.

This chain connects TRBV7-9 to TRBJ1-2, with 9 bases lining up with TRBD1. Germline lookup yields CDR1 SEHNR and CDR2 FQNEAQ (reference sequence). With 5 bases clipped from V and 5 bases from J, the junction kept 6 bases outside the gene matches. The CDR3 is made up of 14 amino acids. The CDR3 spells CASSPTGGIYGYTF. The CDR3 DNA is TGTGCCAGCAGCCCGACAGGGGGAATTTATGGCTACACCTTC.

The chain has TRBV5-1 and TRBJ2-5; D remains unclear. Matching the DNA end better, TRBJ2-7 makes the J call doubtful. The CDR3 is 12 amino acids. Germline V lookup: CDR1 SGHRS, CDR2 YFSETQ. This CDR3 is CASSLAGPEQYF. The CDR3 nucleotides are TGCGCCAGCAGCTTAGCCGGGCCCGAGCAGTACTTC.